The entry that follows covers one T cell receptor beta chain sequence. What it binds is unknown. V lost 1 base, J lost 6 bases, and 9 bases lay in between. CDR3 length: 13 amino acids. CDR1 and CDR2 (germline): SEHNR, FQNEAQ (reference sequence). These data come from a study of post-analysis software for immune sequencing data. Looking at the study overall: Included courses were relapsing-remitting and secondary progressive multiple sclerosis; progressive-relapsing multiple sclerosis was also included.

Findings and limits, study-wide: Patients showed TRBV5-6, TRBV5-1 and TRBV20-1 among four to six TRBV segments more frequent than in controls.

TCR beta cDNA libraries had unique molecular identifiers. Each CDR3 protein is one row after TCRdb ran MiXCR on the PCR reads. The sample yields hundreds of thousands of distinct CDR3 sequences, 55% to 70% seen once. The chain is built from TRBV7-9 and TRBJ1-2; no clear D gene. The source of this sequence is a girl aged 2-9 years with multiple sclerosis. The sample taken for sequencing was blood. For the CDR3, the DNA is TGTGCCAGCAGCTTAGGTGCCAGGAATGGCTACACCTTC. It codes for CASSLGARNGYTF.